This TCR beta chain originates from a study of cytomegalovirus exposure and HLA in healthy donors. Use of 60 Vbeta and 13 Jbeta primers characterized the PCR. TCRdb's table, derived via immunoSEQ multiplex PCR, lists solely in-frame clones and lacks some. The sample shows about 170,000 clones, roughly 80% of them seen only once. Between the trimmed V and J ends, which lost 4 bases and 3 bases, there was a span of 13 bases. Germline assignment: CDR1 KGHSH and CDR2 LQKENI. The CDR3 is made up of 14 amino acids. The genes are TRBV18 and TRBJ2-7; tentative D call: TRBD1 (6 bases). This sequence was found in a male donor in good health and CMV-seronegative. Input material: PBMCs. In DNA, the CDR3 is TGTGCCAGCTCACGAATGACAGGAATCTACGAGCAGTACTTC. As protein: CASSRMTGIYEQYF.